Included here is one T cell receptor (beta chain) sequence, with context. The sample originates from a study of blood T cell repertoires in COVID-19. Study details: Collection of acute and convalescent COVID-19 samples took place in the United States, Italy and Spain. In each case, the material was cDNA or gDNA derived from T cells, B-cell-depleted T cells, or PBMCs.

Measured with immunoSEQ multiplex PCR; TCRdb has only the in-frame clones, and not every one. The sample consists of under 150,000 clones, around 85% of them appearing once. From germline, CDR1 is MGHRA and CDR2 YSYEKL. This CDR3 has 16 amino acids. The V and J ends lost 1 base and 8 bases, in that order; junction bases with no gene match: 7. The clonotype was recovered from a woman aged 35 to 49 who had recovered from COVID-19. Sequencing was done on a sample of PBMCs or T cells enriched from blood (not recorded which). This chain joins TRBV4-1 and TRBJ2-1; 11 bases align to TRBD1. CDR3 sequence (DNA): TGCGCCAGCAGCCAAGCCCGGACAGGGGGCCTGGATGAGCAGTTCTTC. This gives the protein CASSQARTGGLDEQFF.